The T cell receptor beta chain under discussion was sequenced for a study of identical twins. Overall study findings and caveats: Weaker excess twin sharing was seen among beta out-of-frame sequences. A lower insertion count was a feature of abundant cord blood beta clonotypes, with no such feature in memory repertoires. Conclusions came from cross-sectional statistical analysis, not from following the same donors.

Using its own MiXCR run on the 5' RACE reads, TCRdb lists one record per CDR3 protein. The sample shows 400,000 to 600,000 distinct CDR3 sequences, 20% to 25% of them seen only once. This clonotype was detected a few times. Antigen: not known. Separately, the same data were catalogued under a study of yellow fever vaccine responses in identical twins.

This receptor was taken from a woman under 30 in good health. Material for sequencing was CD4+ T cells sorted from blood.

This CDR3 is CASSSAPTSGKETQYF. The CDR3 DNA is TGCGCCAGCAGCTCAGCACCGACTAGCGGGAAAGAGACCCAGTACTTC. The chain couples TRBV5-1 to TRBJ2-5, with TRBD2 identical over 11 bases. CDR3 length equals 16 residues. Germline assignment: CDR1 SGHRS and CDR2 YFSETQ. V was clipped by 3 bases and J by 3 bases; unmatched bases: 7.